This T cell receptor beta chain appears in the sequencing data of a study of control samples from healthy donors and cancer patients. The method was immunoSEQ multiplex PCR; TCRdb's version includes in-frame clones alone and lacks a portion of them. The sample holds over 65,000 clones; 94% are singletons and the top ten take more than 5.5%. Germline values: CDR1 SGHTS, CDR2 YDEGEE. V was cut by 2 bases and J by 0 bases, with 9 bases left in between. The CDR3 runs 15 residues. This TCR was sampled from a woman in her thirties or forties in good health. J is TRBJ2-1 and V is TRBV5-8; the D is unclear. The sample was blood. CDR3 nucleotides: TGTGCCAGCAGCTTCTTAGGTTACTCCTACAATGAGCAGTTCTTC. This gives the protein CASSFLGYSYNEQFF. The full variable domain, rest sourced from reference TRBV5-8 and TRBJ2-1, is EAGVTQSPTHLIKTRGQQATLRCSPISGHTSVYWYQQALGLGLQFLLWYDEGEERNRGNFPPRFSGRQFPNYSSELNVNALELEDSALYLCASSFLGYSYNEQFFGPGTRLTVL.